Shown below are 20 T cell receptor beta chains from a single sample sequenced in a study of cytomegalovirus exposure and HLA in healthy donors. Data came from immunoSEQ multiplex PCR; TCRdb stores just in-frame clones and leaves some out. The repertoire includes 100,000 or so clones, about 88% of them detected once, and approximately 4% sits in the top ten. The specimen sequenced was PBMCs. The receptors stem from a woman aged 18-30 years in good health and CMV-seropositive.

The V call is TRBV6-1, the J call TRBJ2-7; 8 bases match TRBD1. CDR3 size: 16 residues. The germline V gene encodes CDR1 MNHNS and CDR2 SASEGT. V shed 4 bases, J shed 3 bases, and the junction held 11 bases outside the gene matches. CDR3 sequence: CASSVWTTGESYEQYF. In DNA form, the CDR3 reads TGTGCCAGCAGTGTGTGGACGACAGGGGAGAGCTACGAGCAGTACTTC.

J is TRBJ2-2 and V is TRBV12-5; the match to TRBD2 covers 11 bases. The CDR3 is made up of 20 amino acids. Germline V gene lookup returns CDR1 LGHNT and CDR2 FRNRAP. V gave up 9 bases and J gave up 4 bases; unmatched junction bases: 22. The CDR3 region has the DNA TGTGCTAGGGCTATCCCCCCCATGACGACTAGCGGGGAGGTCACCGGGGAGCTGTTTTTT. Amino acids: CARAIPPMTTSGEVTGELFF.

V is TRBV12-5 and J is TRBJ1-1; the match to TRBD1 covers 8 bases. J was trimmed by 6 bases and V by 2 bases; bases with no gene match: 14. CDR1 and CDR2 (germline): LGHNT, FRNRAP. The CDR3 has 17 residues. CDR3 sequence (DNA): TGTGCTAGTGGTTTGACCCCGCAGGGGGCGCCGGAATCTGAAGCTTTCTTT. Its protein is CASGLTPQGAPESEAFF.

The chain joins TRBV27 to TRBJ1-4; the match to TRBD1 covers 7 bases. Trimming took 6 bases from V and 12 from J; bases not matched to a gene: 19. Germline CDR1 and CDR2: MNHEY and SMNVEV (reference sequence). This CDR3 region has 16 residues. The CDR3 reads CASRSRGGADNPQLFF. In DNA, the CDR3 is TGTGCCAGCAGGTCCCGAGGGGGCGCGGATAACCCCCAACTGTTTTTT.

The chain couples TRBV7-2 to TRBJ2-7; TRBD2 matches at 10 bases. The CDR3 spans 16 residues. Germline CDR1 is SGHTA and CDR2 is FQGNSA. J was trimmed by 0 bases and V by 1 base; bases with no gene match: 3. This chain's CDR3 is CASSLGTSGLSYEQYF. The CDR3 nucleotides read TGTGCCAGCAGCTTAGGGACTAGCGGACTCTCCTACGAGCAGTACTTC.

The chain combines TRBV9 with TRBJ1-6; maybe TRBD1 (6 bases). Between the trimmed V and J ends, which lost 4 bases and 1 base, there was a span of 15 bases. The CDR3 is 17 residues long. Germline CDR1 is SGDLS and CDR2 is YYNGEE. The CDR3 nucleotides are TGTGCCAGCAGCCCGAGACAGGAGAGATCCTATAATTCACCCCTCCACTTT. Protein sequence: CASSPRQERSYNSPLHF.

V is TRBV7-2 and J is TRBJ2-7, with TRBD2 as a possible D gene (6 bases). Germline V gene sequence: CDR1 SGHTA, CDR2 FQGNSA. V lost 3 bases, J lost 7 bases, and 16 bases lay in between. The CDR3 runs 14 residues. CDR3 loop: CASSLTRSLREQYF. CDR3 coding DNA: TGTGCCAGCAGCTTGACTAGGTCCCTTAGGGAGCAGTACTTC.

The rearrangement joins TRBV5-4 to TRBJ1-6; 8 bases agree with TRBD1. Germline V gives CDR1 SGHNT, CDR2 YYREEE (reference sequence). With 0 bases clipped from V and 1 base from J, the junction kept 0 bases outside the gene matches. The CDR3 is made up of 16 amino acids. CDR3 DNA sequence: TGTGCCAGCAGCTTGGGGACAGGGTCCTATAATTCACCCCTCCACTTT. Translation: CASSLGTGSYNSPLHF.

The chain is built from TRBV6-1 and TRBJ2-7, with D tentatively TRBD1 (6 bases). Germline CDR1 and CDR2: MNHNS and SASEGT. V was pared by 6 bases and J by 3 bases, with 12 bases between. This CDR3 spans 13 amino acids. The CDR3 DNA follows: TGTGCCAGCAGCGGACAGCTTCGCTACGAGCAGTACTTC. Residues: CASSGQLRYEQYF.

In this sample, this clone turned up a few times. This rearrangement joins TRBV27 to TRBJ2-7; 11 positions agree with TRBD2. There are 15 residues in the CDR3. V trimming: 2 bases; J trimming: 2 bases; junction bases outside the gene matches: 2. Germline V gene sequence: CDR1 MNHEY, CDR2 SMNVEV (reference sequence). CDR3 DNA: TGTGCCAGCAGTTTAAATAGCGGGAGGGCCTACGAGCAGTACTTC. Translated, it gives CASSLNSGRAYEQYF.

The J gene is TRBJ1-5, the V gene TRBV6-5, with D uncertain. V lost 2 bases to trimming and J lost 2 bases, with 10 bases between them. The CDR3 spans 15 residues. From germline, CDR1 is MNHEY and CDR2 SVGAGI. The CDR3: CASSYKGLGNQPQHF. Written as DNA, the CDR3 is TGTGCCAGCAGTTACAAAGGACTCGGCAATCAGCCCCAGCATTTT.

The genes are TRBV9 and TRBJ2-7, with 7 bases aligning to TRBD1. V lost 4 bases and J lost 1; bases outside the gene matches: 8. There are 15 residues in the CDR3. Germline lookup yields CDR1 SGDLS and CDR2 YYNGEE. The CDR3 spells CASSQGTEVSYEQYF. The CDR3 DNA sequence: TGTGCCAGCAGCCAAGGGACAGAAGTATCCTACGAGCAGTACTTC.

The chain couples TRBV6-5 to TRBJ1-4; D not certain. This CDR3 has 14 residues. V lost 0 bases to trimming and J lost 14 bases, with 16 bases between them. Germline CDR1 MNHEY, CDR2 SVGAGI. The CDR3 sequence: CASSYSLDPGSLFF. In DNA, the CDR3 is TGTGCCAGCAGTTACTCGCTTGATCCCGGGTCGCTGTTTTTT.

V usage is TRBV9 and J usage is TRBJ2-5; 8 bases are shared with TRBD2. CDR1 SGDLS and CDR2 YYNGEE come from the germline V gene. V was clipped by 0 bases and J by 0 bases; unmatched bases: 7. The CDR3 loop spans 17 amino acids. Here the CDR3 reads CASSVGPGAGDQETQYF. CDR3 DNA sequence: TGTGCCAGCAGCGTAGGCCCTGGAGCGGGGGACCAAGAGACCCAGTACTTC.

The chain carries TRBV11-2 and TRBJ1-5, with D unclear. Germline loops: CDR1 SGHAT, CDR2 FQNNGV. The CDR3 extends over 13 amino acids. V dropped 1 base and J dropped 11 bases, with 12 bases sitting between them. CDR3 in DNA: TGTGCCAGCAGCTTAGGTTATAACGGGGCCCAGCATTTT. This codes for CASSLGYNGAQHF. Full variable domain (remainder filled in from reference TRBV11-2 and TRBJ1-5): EAGVAQSPRYKIIEKRQSVAFWCNPISGHATLYWYQQILGQGPKLLIQFQNNGVVDDSQLPKDRFSAERLKGVDSTLKIQPAKLEDSAVYLCASSLGYNGAQHFGDGTRLSIL.

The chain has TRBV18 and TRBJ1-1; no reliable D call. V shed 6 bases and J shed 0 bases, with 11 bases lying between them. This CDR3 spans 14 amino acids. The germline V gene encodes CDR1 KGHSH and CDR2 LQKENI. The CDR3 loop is CASSRENMNTEAFF. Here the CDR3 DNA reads TGTGCCAGCTCGAGGGAGAACATGAACACTGAAGCTTTCTTT. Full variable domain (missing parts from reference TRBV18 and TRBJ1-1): NAGVMQNPRHLVRRRGQEARLRCSPMKGHSHVYWYRQLPEEGLKFMVYLQKENIIDESGMPKERFSAEFPKEGPSILRIQQVVRGDSAAYFCASSRENMNTEAFFGQGTRLTVV.

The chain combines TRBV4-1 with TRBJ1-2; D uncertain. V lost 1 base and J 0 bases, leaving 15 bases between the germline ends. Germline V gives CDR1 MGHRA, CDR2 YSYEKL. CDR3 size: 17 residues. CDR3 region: CASSQGPEGYSNYGYTF. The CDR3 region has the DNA TGCGCCAGCAGCCAAGGTCCCGAGGGCTATTCTAACTATGGCTACACCTTC.

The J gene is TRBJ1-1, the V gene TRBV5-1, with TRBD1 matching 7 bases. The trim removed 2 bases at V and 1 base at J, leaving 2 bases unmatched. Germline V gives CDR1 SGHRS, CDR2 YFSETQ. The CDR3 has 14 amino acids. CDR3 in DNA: TGCGCCAGCAGCTTCCAGGGGGGGAACACTGAAGCTTTCTTT. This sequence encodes CASSFQGGNTEAFF.

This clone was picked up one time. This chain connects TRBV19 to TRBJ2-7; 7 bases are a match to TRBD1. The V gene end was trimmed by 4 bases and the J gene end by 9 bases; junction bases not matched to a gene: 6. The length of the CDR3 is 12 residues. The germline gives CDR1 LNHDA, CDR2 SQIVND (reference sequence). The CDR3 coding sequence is TGTGCCAGTAGTACATTTACAGGGGTGCAGTACTTC. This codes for CASSTFTGVQYF.

The CDR3 DNA follows: TGCGCCAGCAGCCAAGGGGGGACAGGGGCGAATCAGCCCCAGCATTTT. Translating it yields CASSQGGTGANQPQHF. This sequence joins TRBV4-1 and TRBJ1-5; 10 positions match TRBD1. Germline assignment: CDR1 MGHRA and CDR2 YSYEKL. This CDR3 has 16 amino acids. After removal of 1 base from V and 4 bases from J, the junction contained 4 bases not matched to a gene.